These T cell receptor beta chains were read from a single sample in a study of T cell responses to AZD1222 COVID-19 vaccine. Generated by immunoSEQ multiplex PCR, the TCRdb table keeps only in-frame clones and is missing some. This table holds 110,000 or so clones, 87% found once. The sequencing here drew on peripheral blood, taken on day 0 of AZD1222 vaccination. The receptors originated from an adult in good health. CDR3s include the opening cysteine and the closing phenylalanine or tryptophan. A D gene is named only where the DNA matches it firmly. Some rows mark clone size as missing; the rest say once, few, many or name a class of expanded clone.

d_gene	abundance	j_gene	v_gene	CDR3aa	CDR3nt
TRBD1	NA	TRBJ1-6	TRBV28	CASIHRDRYNSPLHF	TGTGCCAGCATCCACCGGGACAGATATAATTCACCCCTCCACTTT
NA	NA	TRBJ1-5	TRBV5-4	CASSSDPDFNQPQHF	TGTGCCAGCAGCTCGGACCCCGATTTCAATCAGCCCCAGCATTTT
NA	few	TRBJ2-2	TRBV11-3	CASSEVGVTGELFF	TGTGCCAGCAGCGAGGTGGGGGTTACCGGGGAGCTGTTTTTT
NA	once	TRBJ1-4	TRBV7-2	CASSLGVNEKLFF	TGTGCCAGCAGCTTAGGAGTGAATGAAAAACTGTTTTTT
NA	NA	TRBJ2-3	TRBV6-5	CASSQTGTDTQYF	TGTGCCAGCAGCCAAACAGGCACAGATACGCAGTATTTT
TRBD1	NA	TRBJ1-1	TRBV30	CAWSERSLRQGGTEAFF	TGTGCCTGGAGTGAACGATCCCTCCGACAGGGAGGAACTGAAGCTTTCTTT
NA	NA	TRBJ2-3	TRBV23-1	CASSRSASTDTQYF	TGCGCCAGCAGTCGGTCCGCTAGCACAGATACGCAGTATTTT
NA	NA	TRBJ1-1	TRBV7-8	CASSLTPQGYTEAFF	TGTGCCAGCAGCTTAACCCCGCAGGGGTACACTGAAGCTTTCTTT
NA	NA	TRBJ2-5	TRBV29-1	CSVRLGTQYF	TGCAGTGTCCGTCTAGGGACCCAGTACTTC
NA	NA	TRBJ2-1	TRBV4-2	CASSQGAGARGDSHNEQFF	TGTGCCAGCAGCCAAGGGGCCGGAGCGAGAGGGGATTCACACAATGAGCAGTTCTTC
NA	NA	TRBJ1-4	TRBV28	CASSPPSHRATNEKLFF	TGTGCCAGCAGTCCTCCTTCCCACAGAGCAACTAATGAAAAACTGTTTTTT
NA	NA	TRBJ1-6	TRBV6-1	CASSEAGTVNSPLHF	TGTGCCAGCAGTGAAGCGGGGACCGTTAATTCACCCCTCCACTTT
TRBD1	NA	TRBJ2-1	TRBV11-3	CASSSDRADNEQFF	TGTGCCAGCAGCTCGGACAGGGCCGACAATGAGCAGTTCTTC
TRBD1	NA	TRBJ2-7	TRBV27	CASSNRGPSEQYF	TGTGCCAGCAGTAACAGGGGGCCGAGCGAGCAGTACTTC
TRBD1	NA	TRBJ2-5	TRBV7-9	CASSIRQGGLGSQETQYF	TGTGCCAGCAGCATCAGACAGGGCGGATTAGGTAGCCAAGAGACCCAGTACTTC
NA	NA	TRBJ1-5	TRBV2	CASSDDPNQPQHF	TGTGCCAGCAGTGACGATCCCAATCAGCCCCAGCATTTT
TRBD2	NA	TRBJ2-1	TRBV9	CASSVPSGGDYNEQFF	TGTGCCAGCAGCGTACCTAGCGGGGGGGACTACAATGAGCAGTTCTTC
NA	NA	TRBJ1-1	TRBV19	CASGEAKDTEAFF	TGTGCCAGCGGTGAGGCCAAGGACACTGAAGCTTTCTTT
TRBD2	NA	TRBJ2-2	TRBV3-1/TRBV3-2	CASSQVPAGGGTGELFF	TGTGCCAGCAGCCAAGTACCAGCGGGGGGCGGGACCGGGGAGCTGTTTTTT
TRBD1	NA	TRBJ1-1	TRBV5-1	CASSLDRGNTEAFF	TGCGCCAGCAGCTTGGACAGGGGTAACACTGAAGCTTTCTTT
NA	NA	TRBJ2-2	TRBV30	CAWRWGNTGELFF	TGTGCCTGGAGATGGGGGAACACCGGGGAGCTGTTTTTT
NA	once	TRBJ2-4	TRBV7-2	CASSLGAGRENIQYF	TGTGCCAGCAGCTTGGGGGCGGGAAGGGAAAACATTCAGTACTTC
NA	NA	TRBJ2-7	TRBV7-9	CASASGLSYEQYF	TGTGCCAGCGCGAGCGGGCTCTCCTACGAGCAGTACTTC
NA	NA	TRBJ1-6	TRBV7-2	CASSLYGSPLHF	TGTGCCAGCAGCTTATATGGCTCACCCCTCCACTTT
NA	NA	TRBJ2-2	TRBV6-5	CASARDGGNTGELFF	TGTGCCAGCGCCCGGGACGGAGGGAACACCGGGGAGCTGTTTTTT
NA	NA	TRBJ2-3	TRBV24-1	CATSDFSGGTQYF	TGTGCCACCAGTGATTTTTCCGGAGGTACGCAGTATTTT
NA	NA	TRBJ1-5	TRBV7-2	CASSLRGMSNQPQHF	TGTGCCAGCAGCTTACGTGGTATGAGCAATCAGCCCCAGCATTTT
TRBD1	NA	TRBJ2-7	TRBV4-1	CASSRGTGREYEQYF	TGCGCCAGCAGCCGAGGGACAGGGAGGGAGTACGAGCAGTACTTC
TRBD2	few	TRBJ2-1	TRBV7-2	CASSVSSGGHNEQFF	TGTGCCAGCAGCGTTTCTAGCGGGGGGCACAATGAGCAGTTCTTC
TRBD1	NA	TRBJ2-2	TRBV5-5	CASSPRQGRHTGELFF	TGTGCCAGCAGCCCGAGACAGGGGAGGCACACCGGGGAGCTGTTTTTT
NA	once	TRBJ1-5	TRBV3-1/TRBV3-2	CASSQARGGQPQHF	TGTGCCAGCAGCCAAGCCCGTGGCGGGCAGCCCCAGCATTTT